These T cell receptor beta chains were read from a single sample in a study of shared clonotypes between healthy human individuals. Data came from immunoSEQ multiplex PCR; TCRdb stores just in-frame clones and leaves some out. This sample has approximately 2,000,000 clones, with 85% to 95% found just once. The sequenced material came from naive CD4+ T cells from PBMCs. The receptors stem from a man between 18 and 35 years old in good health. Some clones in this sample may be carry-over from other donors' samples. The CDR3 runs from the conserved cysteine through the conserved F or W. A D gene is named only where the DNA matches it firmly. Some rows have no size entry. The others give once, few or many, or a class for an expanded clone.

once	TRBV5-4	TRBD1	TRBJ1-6	CASSRDRANSPLHF	TGTGCCAGCAGCCGGGACAGGGCTAATTCACCCCTCCACTTT
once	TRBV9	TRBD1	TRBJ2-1	CASSVGGRTGNNEQFF	TGTGCCAGCAGCGTTGGGGGGCGGACAGGGAACAATGAGCAGTTCTTC
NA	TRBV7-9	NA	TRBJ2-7	CASSFIQGGGVDEQYF	TGTGCCAGCAGCTTTATACAGGGCGGTGGAGTGGACGAGCAGTACTTC
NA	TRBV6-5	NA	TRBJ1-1	CASSRGDTEAFF	TGTGCCAGCAGCCGTGGGGACACTGAAGCTTTCTTT
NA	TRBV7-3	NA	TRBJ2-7	CASSSSGGTGVYEQYF	TGTGCCAGCAGCTCCAGCGGGGGGACAGGGGTCTACGAGCAGTACTTC
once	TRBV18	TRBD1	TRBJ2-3	CASSPPGQGSTDTQYF	TGTGCCAGCTCACCACCGGGACAGGGGAGCACAGATACGCAGTATTTT
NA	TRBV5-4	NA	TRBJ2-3	CASIPRGTDTQYF	TGTGCCAGCATCCCCCGTGGCACAGATACGCAGTATTTT
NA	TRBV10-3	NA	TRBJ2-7	CAISTSGAYEQYF	TGTGCCATCAGTACCTCCGGGGCCTACGAGCAGTACTTC
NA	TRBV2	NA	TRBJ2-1	CASTRTGGDSSYNEQFF	TGTGCCAGCACCAGAACGGGGGGGGACAGCTCCTACAATGAGCAGTTCTTC
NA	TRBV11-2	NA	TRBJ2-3	CASSRGLQGLTDTQYF	TGTGCCAGCAGCAGGGGACTACAGGGACTCACAGATACGCAGTATTTT
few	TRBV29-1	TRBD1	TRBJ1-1	CSVARQGMTEAFF	TGCAGCGTCGCCCGACAGGGGATGACTGAAGCTTTCTTT
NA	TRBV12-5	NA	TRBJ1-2	CASGLVGTDGYTF	TGTGCTAGTGGTTTGGTAGGGACTGATGGCTACACCTTC
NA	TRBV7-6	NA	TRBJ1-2	CASSSWGTGYTF	TGTGCCAGCAGCTCCTGGGGGACTGGCTACACCTTC
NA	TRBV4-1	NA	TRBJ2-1	CASSQDRQSYNEQFF	TGCGCCAGCAGCCAAGATCGGCAGAGTTACAATGAGCAGTTCTTC
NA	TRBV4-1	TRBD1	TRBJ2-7	CASSSRDTGEFYEQYF	TGCGCCAGCAGCTCACGGGATACAGGGGAGTTTTACGAGCAGTACTTC
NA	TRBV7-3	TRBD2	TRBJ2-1	CASSPASGRLDEQFF	TGTGCCAGCAGCCCAGCTAGCGGGAGATTGGATGAGCAGTTCTTC
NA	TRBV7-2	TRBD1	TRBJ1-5	CASSLDRDNQPQHF	TGTGCCAGCAGCCTGGACAGGGATAATCAGCCCCAGCATTTT